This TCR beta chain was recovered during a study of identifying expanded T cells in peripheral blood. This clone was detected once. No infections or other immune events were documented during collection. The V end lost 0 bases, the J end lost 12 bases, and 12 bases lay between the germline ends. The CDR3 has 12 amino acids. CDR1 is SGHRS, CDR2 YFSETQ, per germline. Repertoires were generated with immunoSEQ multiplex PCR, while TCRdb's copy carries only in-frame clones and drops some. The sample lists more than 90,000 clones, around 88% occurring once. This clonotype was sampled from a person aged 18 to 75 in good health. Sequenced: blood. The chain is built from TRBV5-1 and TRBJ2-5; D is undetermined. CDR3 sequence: CASSLGPGIEYF. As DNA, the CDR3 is TGCGCCAGCAGCTTGGGCCCCGGCATCGAGTACTTC.